The clone carrying this T cell receptor (beta chain) appeared a few times. This sample was included in a study of blood T cell repertoires in COVID-19. Across the study: Specimens from acute and convalescent COVID-19 originated in the United States, Italy and Spain. PBMCs, B-cell-depleted T cells, or T cells provided the cDNA or gDNA that made up the material.

In the authors' methods: Estimates of nucleated cell counts were drawn from the amplification of reference gene primers. Some clones are missing from TCRdb's copy, which holds only in-frame ones; the method was immunoSEQ multiplex PCR. The DNA gave D and trimming, while V, J and clone size come from that table. The table has over 250,000 clones, approximately 93% seen once; the top ten hold over 2%. Enrolled during active infection, Seattle patients were then followed longitudinally. This TCR came from a woman aged 30 to 39 with COVID-19, enrolled during active disease. Sequenced: peripheral blood.

CDR3 nucleotides: TGTGCCAGCAGCAAAGCCTCCACAGATACGCAGTATTTT. The encoded protein is CASSKASTDTQYF. The chain links TRBV21-1 to TRBJ2-3; no DNA check was done on the table's D call, TRBD2. TRBV21-1 corresponds to a pseudogene. This CDR3 region has 13 residues.